The next 4 T cell receptor beta chains were all read from a single sample in a study of regulatory T cells in long-lasting Graves disease. Time point in this sample: newly diagnosed GD, antithyroid drugs for less than 3 months. After RNA was extracted from PBMCs, the TCR library was made from it. Construction of the TCR beta libraries employed iRepertoire HTBI primers in conjunction with Arm-PCR of CDR3 regions. TCRdb reprocessed the multiplex PCR reads with MiXCR, giving one entry per CDR3 protein. The data show roughly 260,000 distinct CDR3 sequences, under 20% seen once. This same sample was also part of a study on T cells in Graves' hyperthyroidism and ophthalmopathy.

The material was peripheral blood mononuclear cells (PBMCs), obtained at new diagnosis, from a patient treated with antithyroid drugs. The origin of the receptors is a woman aged 25-40 years with Graves disease.

This clonotype was seen many times. One end of the junction does not line up with germline, which may come from a read error. The chain has TRBV6-1 and TRBJ1-4, with D perhaps TRBD1 (6 bases). Germline V gene data show CDR1 as MNHNS and CDR2 as SASEGT. CDR3 length equals 15 residues. The CDR3 region is CASSQTGTTNEKLFF. The DNA for the CDR3 is TGTGCCAGCAGTCAGACCGGGACAACAAATGAAAAACTGTTTTTT.

This clonotype was recorded once. Given a far larger clone just one base away, this is likely a sequencing read error. The chain is built from TRBV7-2 and TRBJ2-3; 12 bases are shared with TRBD2. Matching the DNA end better, TRBJ2-5 makes the J call doubtful. The CDR3 extends over 14 amino acids. Germline CDR1 reads SGHTA; CDR2 reads FQGNSA. The CDR3 DNA reads TGTGCCGGCAACCTAGCGGGGGGGCCCGAGACCCAGTACTTC. Protein: CAGNLAGGPETQYF.

Worth noting for this clonotype: Since a much larger clone is just one base distant, this may be a read error. The chain employs TRBV11-1 and TRBJ1-5, with a weak D call TRBD1 (6 bases). Germline loops: CDR1 SGHAT, CDR2 FQDESV (reference sequence). This CDR3 comprises 15 residues. The CDR3 DNA sequence: TGTGCCGGCAGCCTACAGGGAGAGGGTAATCAGCCCCAGCATTTT. Translation: CAGSLQGEGNQPQHF.

This clonotype was observed many times. The genes are TRBV7-9 and TRBJ2-7; D is unresolved. Germline CDR1 SEHNR, CDR2 FQNEAQ (reference sequence). CDR3 length: 13 amino acids. Trimming removed 2 bases from V and 6 bases from J, with 11 bases in between. CDR3 sequence: CASSLMYASEQYF. The DNA for the CDR3 is TGTGCCAGCAGCTTAATGTATGCTTCCGAGCAGTACTTC.